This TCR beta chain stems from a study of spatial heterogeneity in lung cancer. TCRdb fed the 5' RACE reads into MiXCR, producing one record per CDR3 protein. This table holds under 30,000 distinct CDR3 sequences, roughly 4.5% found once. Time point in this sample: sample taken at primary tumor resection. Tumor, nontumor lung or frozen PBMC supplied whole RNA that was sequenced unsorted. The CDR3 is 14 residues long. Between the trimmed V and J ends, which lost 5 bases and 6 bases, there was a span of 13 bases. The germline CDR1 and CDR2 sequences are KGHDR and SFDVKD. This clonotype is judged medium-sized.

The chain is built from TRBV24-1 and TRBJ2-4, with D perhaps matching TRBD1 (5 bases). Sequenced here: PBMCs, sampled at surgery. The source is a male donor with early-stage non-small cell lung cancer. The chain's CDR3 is CATSGGPDRNIQYF. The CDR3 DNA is TGTGCCACCAGTGGGGGCCCCGACAGAAACATTCAGTACTTC.